The T cell receptor (beta chain) described here comes from a study of cytomegalovirus exposure and HLA in healthy donors. Study at large: Falling in the Caucasian-associated ancestry cluster were about four fifths of 300 to 500 genotyped donors.

In germline, CDR1 is PRHDT, CDR2 FYEKMQ (reference sequence). V lost 0 bases to trimming and J lost 9 bases, with 13 bases between them. This CDR3 is 14 amino acids long. Both 60 Vbeta primers and 13 Jbeta primers went into the PCR. The data were produced by immunoSEQ multiplex PCR, yet TCRdb's version contains in-frame clones alone and is incomplete. The table records 200,000 to 250,000 clones, about 83% of them present only once. The origin of this receptor is a human donor in good health. J is TRBJ2-3 and V is TRBV13; possibly TRBD1 for D (6 bases). Sequenced input: PBMCs. CDR3 bases: TGTGCCAGCAGCTTAGGGTCTGGGGGCTACACGCAGTATTTT. Translating it yields CASSLGSGGYTQYF.